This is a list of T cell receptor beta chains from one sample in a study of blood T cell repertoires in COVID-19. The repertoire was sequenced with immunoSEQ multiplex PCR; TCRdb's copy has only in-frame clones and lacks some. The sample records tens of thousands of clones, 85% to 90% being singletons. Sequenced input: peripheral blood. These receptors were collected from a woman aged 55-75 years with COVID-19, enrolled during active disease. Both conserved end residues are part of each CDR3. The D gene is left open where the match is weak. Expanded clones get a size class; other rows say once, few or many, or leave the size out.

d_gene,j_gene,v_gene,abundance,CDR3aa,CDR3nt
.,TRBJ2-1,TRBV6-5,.,CASSYTGTRVYNEQFF,TGTGCCAGCAGCTACACCGGGACACGCGTGTACAATGAGCAGTTCTTC
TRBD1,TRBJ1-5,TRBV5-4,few,CASSFDRGRAQPQHF,TGTGCCAGCAGCTTTGACAGGGGAAGGGCTCAGCCCCAGCATTTT
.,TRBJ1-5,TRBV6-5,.,CASTRSGGGNQPQHF,TGTGCCAGCACCAGGAGTGGGGGCGGCAATCAGCCCCAGCATTTT
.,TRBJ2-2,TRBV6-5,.,CASSRQDYGELFF,TGTGCCAGCAGTAGACAGGATTACGGGGAGCTGTTTTTT
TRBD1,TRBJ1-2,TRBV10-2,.,CASSDPFWDRGRANYGYTF,TGCGCCAGCAGTGACCCGTTCTGGGACAGGGGGCGAGCTAACTATGGCTACACCTTC
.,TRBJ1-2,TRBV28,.,CASRARQPYGYTF,TGTGCCAGCAGAGCCAGACAGCCCTATGGCTACACCTTC
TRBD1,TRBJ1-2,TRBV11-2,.,CASSLNLGQGGGYTF,TGTGCCAGCAGCTTAAACTTGGGACAGGGAGGTGGCTACACCTTC
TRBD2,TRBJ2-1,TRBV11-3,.,CASSSGTSERNEQFF,TGTGCCAGCAGCTCCGGGACTAGCGAGCGGAATGAGCAGTTCTTC
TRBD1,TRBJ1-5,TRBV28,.,CASRGDRGYNQPQHF,TGTGCCAGCAGAGGCGACAGGGGGTACAATCAGCCCCAGCATTTT
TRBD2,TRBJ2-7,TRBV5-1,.,CASSFFAGSGIAGEQYF,TGCGCCAGCAGCTTCTTTGCTGGTAGCGGGATAGCGGGTGAGCAGTACTTC
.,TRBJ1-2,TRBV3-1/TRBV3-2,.,CASSPESAGRRGYTF,TGTGCCAGCAGCCCTGAGAGTGCAGGGCGAAGGGGCTACACCTTC
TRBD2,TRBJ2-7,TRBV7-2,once,CASSRTGTTLYEQYF,TGTGCCAGCAGCCGGACCGGGACTACTCTCTACGAGCAGTACTTC
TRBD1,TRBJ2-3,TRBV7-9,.,CASSTRGTGFTDTQYF,TGTGCCAGCAGCACCCGCGGGACAGGGTTTACAGATACGCAGTATTTT
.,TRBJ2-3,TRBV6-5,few,CASSYSPSMYTQYF,TGTGCCAGCAGTTACTCACCCTCTATGTATACGCAGTATTTT
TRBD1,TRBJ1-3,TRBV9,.,CASSVAQGQGPGNTIYF,TGTGCCAGCAGCGTAGCTCAGGGACAGGGGCCTGGAAACACCATATATTTT
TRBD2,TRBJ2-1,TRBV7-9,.,CASSLDGRAGGEQFF,TGTGCCAGCAGCTTAGACGGGAGGGCCGGGGGTGAGCAGTTCTTC
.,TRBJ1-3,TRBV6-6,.,CASSSQSGNTIYF,TGTGCCAGCAGTTCCCAGTCTGGAAACACCATATATTTT
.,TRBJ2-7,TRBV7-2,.,CASRASDSYEQYF,TGTGCCAGCAGAGCGAGCGATTCCTACGAGCAGTACTTC
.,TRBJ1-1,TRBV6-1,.,CASSEAAGGRAFF,TGTGCCAGCAGTGAAGCGGCCGGGGGAAGAGCTTTCTTT
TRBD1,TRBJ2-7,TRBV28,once,CASSPIDRAKNEQYF,TGTGCCAGCAGCCCGATCGACAGGGCTAAGAACGAGCAGTACTTC
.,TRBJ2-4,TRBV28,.,CASSLGGAPGENIQYF,TGTGCCAGCAGTTTGGGCGGCGCTCCGGGGGAAAACATTCAGTACTTC
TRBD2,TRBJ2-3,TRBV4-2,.,CASSQGASGPSTDTQYF,TGTGCCAGCAGCCAAGGGGCTAGCGGACCTAGCACAGATACGCAGTATTTT
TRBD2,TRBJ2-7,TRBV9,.,CASSVGSGSFYEQYF,TGTGCCAGCAGCGTAGGTAGCGGGAGTTTCTACGAGCAGTACTTC
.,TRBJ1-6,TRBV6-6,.,CASSYAGHPMGSPLHF,TGTGCCAGCAGTTACGCAGGACATCCCATGGGTTCACCCCTCCACTTT
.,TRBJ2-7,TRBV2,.,CASNQRLAKSYEQYF,TGTGCCAGCAACCAACGGCTAGCGAAATCCTACGAGCAGTACTTC
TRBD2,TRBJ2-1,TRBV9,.,CASSVATSGYNEQFF,TGTGCCAGCAGCGTAGCGACTAGCGGTTACAATGAGCAGTTCTTC
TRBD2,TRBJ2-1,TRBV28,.,CASSFGGSSYNEQFF,TGTGCCAGCAGTTTCGGGGGGAGCTCCTACAATGAGCAGTTCTTC
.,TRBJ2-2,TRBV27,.,CASSHRSRATGELFF,TGTGCCAGCAGCCACAGATCCAGGGCGACCGGGGAGCTGTTTTTT
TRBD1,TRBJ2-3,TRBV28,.,CASSLSSGTGGRDTQYF,TGTGCCAGCAGTTTATCTTCCGGGACAGGGGGCAGAGATACGCAGTATTTT
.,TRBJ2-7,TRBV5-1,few,CASSLFPGHGYEQYF,TGCGCCAGCAGCTTGTTTCCCGGCCACGGGTACGAGCAGTACTTC
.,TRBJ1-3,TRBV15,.,CATSSGGSGNTIYF,TGTGCCACCAGCAGCGGGGGGTCTGGAAACACCATATATTTT
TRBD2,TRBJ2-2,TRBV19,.,CASRTSGRTGELFF,TGTGCCAGTCGGACTAGCGGGAGAACCGGGGAGCTGTTTTTT
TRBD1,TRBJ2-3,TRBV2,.,CAGQRQGATDTQYF,TGTGCCGGCCAAAGACAGGGGGCGACAGATACGCAGTATTTT
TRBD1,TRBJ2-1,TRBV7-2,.,CASSLDRGSYNEQFF,TGTGCCAGCAGCTTAGACAGGGGCTCCTACAATGAGCAGTTCTTC
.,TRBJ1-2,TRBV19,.,CASRDNNYGYTF,TGTGCCAGCCGGGACAATAACTATGGCTACACCTTC
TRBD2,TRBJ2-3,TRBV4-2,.,CASSQDFRRLAPRDTQYF,TGTGCCAGCAGCCAAGATTTCAGGAGACTAGCGCCGAGAGATACGCAGTATTTT
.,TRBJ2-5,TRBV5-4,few,CASSSSEETQYF,TGTGCCAGCAGCTCGTCCGAAGAGACCCAGTACTTC